This T cell receptor beta chain is drawn from a study of radiation and T cells in renal cell carcinoma. Study-wide results and caveats: In blood, top tumor clones expanded by 2 weeks, shrinking by 4.

Method: immunoSEQ multiplex PCR; TCRdb's copy keeps in-frame clones and lacks some. The sample lists roughly 120,000 clones, roughly 77% occurring once. Time point noted: blood 2 weeks post-SBRT. The treatment is: 15 Gy SBRT to primary tumor, nephrectomy 4 weeks later. Blood was sampled at baseline, 2 weeks and 4 weeks after SBRT. To note about this clone: Its antigen is undetermined.

This CDR3 spans 15 amino acids. Germline CDR1 SGHDN, CDR2 FVKESK. V was pared by 3 bases and J by 9 bases, with 15 bases between. V gene TRBV14 combines with J gene TRBJ1-6, with D perhaps matching TRBD1 (5 bases). This specimen consisted of blood, obtained from a patient whose treatment included radiotherapy and nephrectomy. The receptor was isolated from an older woman with renal cell carcinoma. The DNA for the CDR3 is TGTGCCAGCAGCCATGCGCAGGGAGAGAGTTCACCCCTCCACTTT. Encoded protein: CASSHAQGESSPLHF.